These 30 T cell receptor beta chains were all obtained from the same sample, sequenced in a study of T cell repertoires in cytomegalovirus infection. What these receptors recognize is not known. Via MiXCR, TCRdb re-called the reads, giving one row per CDR3 protein. The data hold hundreds of thousands of distinct CDR3 sequences, with around a third observed a single time. The sequencing used cultured PBMCs, collected from culture after CMV antigen stimulation. The receptors originated from a human donor in good health (CMV status not recorded). Some clones in this sample may be carry-over from other donors' samples.

The chain joins TRBV15 to TRBJ1-2, with 7 bases that match TRBD1. Germline CDR1 and CDR2: LNHNV and YYDKDF (reference sequence). The CDR3 extends over 13 amino acids. V shed 3 bases, J shed 8 bases, and the junction held 6 bases outside the gene matches. CDR3: CATSRRTGLGYTF. The CDR3, as DNA: TGTGCCACCAGCAGGCGGACAGGCCTCGGCTACACCTTC.

This CDR3 reads CATQSPQWRTSETQYF. The DNA of the CDR3 is TGTGCCACCCAGTCTCCCCAGTGGAGGACTTCGGAGACCCAGTACTTC. The V and J genes are TRBV6-1 and TRBJ2-5, with D possibly TRBD2 on 5 matching bases. This CDR3 comprises 16 residues. V lost 10 bases to trimming and J lost 5 bases, with 26 bases between them. Germline lookup yields CDR1 MNHNS and CDR2 SASEGT.

This clonotype was recorded many times. The CDR3 DNA sequence: TGTGCCAGCAGTTACTCAGGGACAGGGGGTCAGCCCCAGCATTTT. It is translated as CASSYSGTGGQPQHF. The chain combines TRBV6-5 with TRBJ1-5; 11 bases agree with TRBD1. The germline V gene encodes CDR1 MNHEY and CDR2 SVGAGI. The CDR3 runs 15 residues. Losses at the gene ends were 0 bases for V and 6 bases for J; bases not matched to a gene: 1.

The chain has TRBV12-3 or TRBV12-4 and TRBJ2-5; TRBD2 matches 9 bases. The CDR3 runs to 14 residues. V lost 3 bases to trimming and J lost 3 bases; unmatched junction nucleotides: 2. The CDR3 nucleotides are TGTGCCAGCAGTTTCCCTAGCGGGAAAGAGACCCAGTACTTC. Translating it yields CASSFPSGKETQYF.

This clonotype was seen more than once but under ten times. The chain has TRBV4-3 and TRBJ2-3; tentatively, D is TRBD2 (7 bases). Germline assignment: CDR1 LGHNA and CDR2 YSLEER. Trimming pared 5 bases from V and 0 bases from J, leaving 15 bases between. The CDR3 spans 16 residues. The CDR3 nucleotides read TGCGCCAGCAGCTCCCGGGGGGACATCAGCACAGATACGCAGTATTTT. Protein: CASSSRGDISTDTQYF.

This clonotype was seen a handful of times. The chain has TRBV6-5 and TRBJ1-1, with 9 bases fitting TRBD1. CDR3 length: 16 residues. The trim removed 5 bases at V and 4 bases at J, leaving 11 bases unmatched. From germline, CDR1 is MNHEY and CDR2 SVGAGI. DNA for the CDR3: TGTGCCAGCAGTAGGACAGGGGCCTTCTCGAGCACTGAAGCTTTCTTT. This gives the protein CASSRTGAFSSTEAFF.

The CDR3 sequence: CSVNGGVAPYNEQFF. The DNA for the CDR3 is TGCAGCGTTAATGGAGGAGTAGCCCCCTACAATGAGCAGTTCTTC. The chain joins TRBV29-1 to TRBJ2-1; weak D call: TRBD2 (5 bases). Between the trimmed V and J ends, which lost 5 bases and 2 bases, there was a span of 16 bases. CDR3 length: 15 amino acids. Germline V gene sequence: CDR1 SQVTM, CDR2 ANQGSEA.

This clonotype was found many times. V usage is TRBV7-2 and J usage is TRBJ1-2, with D possibly matching TRBD1 (5 bases). The CDR3 has 14 amino acids. Per the germline V gene, CDR1 is SGHTA and CDR2 is FQGNSA. The V end was cut by 5 bases, the J end by 2 bases, with 12 bases between. CDR3 loop: CASSPQGTNYGYTF. DNA for the CDR3: TGTGCCAGCAGCCCTCAGGGCACCAACTATGGCTACACCTTC.

The V call is TRBV6-2 or TRBV6-3, the J call TRBJ2-1; D may be TRBD2 (5 bases). Germline V gene data show CDR1 as MNHEY and CDR2 as SVGEGT. The CDR3 contains 14 residues. Trimming pared 2 bases from V and 8 bases from J, leaving 13 bases between. The CDR3 region is CASSYRKDGDEQFF. In nucleotides, the CDR3 is TGTGCCAGCAGTTACCGAAAGGACGGGGATGAGCAGTTCTTC.

The chain uses TRBV7-6 and TRBJ2-1; 7 bases map to TRBD1. The V gene end was trimmed by 2 bases and the J gene end by 3 bases; junction bases not matched to a gene: 7. The CDR3 has 16 residues. Germline assignment: CDR1 SGHVS and CDR2 FNYEAQ. CDR3 coding DNA: TGTGCCAGCAGCTTATATCCGCGGACAGGCTACAATGAGCAGTTCTTC. Amino acids: CASSLYPRTGYNEQFF.

The chain carries TRBV12-3 or TRBV12-4 and TRBJ2-1; 13 nucleotides line up with TRBD2. This CDR3 comprises 16 residues. The V and J ends lost 10 bases and 7 bases, in that order; junction bases with no gene match: 13. The CDR3 DNA sequence: TGTGCCACCGGGACTAGCGGGACTTCACAGGGGAATGAGCAGTTCTTC. Amino acid sequence: CATGTSGTSQGNEQFF.

The table lists this clonotype with many counts. The rearrangement joins TRBV7-2 to TRBJ2-7; D is possibly TRBD2 (7 bases). Trimming took off 4 bases at V and 6 bases at J, with 22 bases between the two ends. There are 16 residues in the CDR3. The germline V gene has CDR1 SGHTA and CDR2 FQGNSA. The CDR3 DNA reads TGTGCCAGCAGCTCCCTTAGGGGGGGTAGGGATTCCGAGCAGTACTTC. Translated, it gives CASSSLRGGRDSEQYF. Full variable domain (remainder filled in from reference TRBV7-2 and TRBJ2-7): GAGVSQSPSNKVTEKGKDVELRCDPISGHTALYWYRQSLGQGLEFLIYFQGNSAPDKSGLPSDRFSAERTGGSVSTLTIQRTQQEDSAVYLCASSSLRGGRDSEQYFGPGTRLTVT.

CDR3 protein: CASSPSLGANTIYF. The DNA for the CDR3 is TGTGCCAGCAGCCCCAGCCTAGGAGCAAACACCATATATTTT. The J gene is TRBJ1-3, the V gene TRBV6-6; no clear D gene. CDR1 and CDR2 from the germline V gene are MNHNY and SVGAGI (reference sequence). The CDR3 spans 14 residues. The V gene lost 6 bases and the J gene lost 6 bases, with 15 bases spanning the gap.

The chain is built from TRBV7-2 and TRBJ2-1; tentatively, D is TRBD1 or TRBD2 (5 bases each). The CDR3 covers 13 residues. In germline, CDR1 is SGHTA, CDR2 FQGNSA. Trimming removed 6 bases from V and 9 bases from J, with 15 bases in between. The DNA of the CDR3 is TGTGCCAGCAGTCCGGGACCCCTCGGTGAGCAGTTCTTC. Amino acids: CASSPGPLGEQFF.

The table lists this clonotype with many counts. DNA of the CDR3: TGTGCCAGCGGGAATCCGGGACAATCCTCGAACACTGAAGCTTTCTTT. Its translation: CASGNPGQSSNTEAFF. This chain connects TRBV7-2 to TRBJ1-1, with a possible D match to TRBD1 (6 bases). CDR1 SGHTA and CDR2 FQGNSA come from the germline V gene. The V gene lost 8 bases and the J gene lost 1 base, with 20 bases spanning the gap. The CDR3 has 16 amino acids.

The V and J genes are TRBV2 and TRBJ1-3, with no clear D. Trimming shortened V by 6 bases and J by 11 bases, and 17 bases separated the two germline ends. Germline lookup yields CDR1 SNHLY and CDR2 FYNNEI. The CDR3 spans 13 residues. This CDR3 is CASSDTYTFPIYF. In DNA, the CDR3 is TGTGCCAGCAGCGATACTTACACCTTCCCCATATATTTT.

The V call is TRBV2, the J call TRBJ2-5; 11 nucleotides agree with TRBD1. This CDR3 is built from 15 residues. J gave up 5 bases and V 6 bases, and 8 bases lay outside the gene matches. Germline CDR1 is SNHLY and CDR2 is FYNNEI. The CDR3 region is CASSERTGGWETQYF. CDR3 sequence (DNA): TGTGCCAGCAGCGAAAGGACAGGGGGCTGGGAGACCCAGTACTTC.

This chain uses TRBV6-6 with TRBJ1-1; weak D call: TRBD1 (5 bases). The V end was cut by 7 bases, the J end by 0 bases, with 18 bases between. In germline, CDR1 is MNHNY, CDR2 SVGAGI (reference sequence). The CDR3 loop spans 16 amino acids. CDR3 sequence (DNA): TGTGCCAGCACCCCGGATGGGACGGGGGTGAACACTGAAGCTTTCTTT. This encodes CASTPDGTGVNTEAFF.

Only a few counts were recorded for this clonotype. The chain links TRBV18 to TRBJ1-2, with a tentative D call TRBD1 (6 bases). The CDR3 loop spans 15 amino acids. The germline CDR1 and CDR2 sequences are KGHSH and LQKENI. V was cut by 3 bases and J by 3 bases, with 14 bases left in between. The CDR3 region is CASSPPTGLDYGYTF. CDR3 in DNA: TGTGCCAGCTCACCCCCAACAGGGTTGGACTATGGCTACACCTTC.

In its sample, this clonotype was seen a few times. The chain employs TRBV7-2 and TRBJ1-6; D not resolved. The CDR3 runs to 13 residues. The germline V gene encodes CDR1 SGHTA and CDR2 FQGNSA. V gave up 4 bases and J gave up 4 bases, with 5 bases separating them. CDR3 nucleotide sequence: TGTGCCAGCAGCTCTACTTATAATTCACCCCTCCACTTT. This gives the protein CASSSTYNSPLHF.

J is TRBJ2-2 and V is TRBV7-8; 13 bases fit TRBD2. After removal of 2 bases from V and 5 bases from J, the junction contained 5 bases not matched to a gene. Germline V gives CDR1 SGHVS, CDR2 FQNEAQ. This CDR3 is built from 17 residues. The CDR3 DNA sequence: TGTGCCAGCAGCTTAACGTCGACTAGCGGGAGGACCGGGGAGCTGTTTTTT. It is translated as CASSLTSTSGRTGELFF.

The V gene is TRBV7-2, the J gene TRBJ1-2, with 7 bases matching TRBD1. Trimming took 5 bases from V and 8 from J; bases not matched to a gene: 17. This CDR3 region has 16 residues. The germline V gene has CDR1 SGHTA and CDR2 FQGNSA. The CDR3 DNA is TGTGCCAGCAGCGTGCGGACAGGCAACCCCTTAATGGGCTACACCTTC. It codes for CASSVRTGNPLMGYTF. The full variable domain, its missing parts supplied by reference TRBV7-2 and TRBJ1-2, is GAGVSQSPSNKVTEKGKDVELRCDPISGHTALYWYRQSLGQGLEFLIYFQGNSAPDKSGLPSDRFSAERTGGSVSTLTIQRTQQEDSAVYLCASSVRTGNPLMGYTFGSGTRLTVV.

This clonotype was counted only a few times. This chain connects TRBV19 to TRBJ1-1, with D hard to call. Trimming left V 4 bases short and J 2 bases short, with 11 bases between. The CDR3 runs 14 residues. Germline CDR1 LNHDA, CDR2 SQIVND (reference sequence). The chain's CDR3 is CASSTPADNTEAFF. The CDR3 bases are TGTGCCAGTAGTACGCCGGCCGACAACACTGAAGCTTTCTTT.

There are a few counts of this clonotype. This chain connects TRBV2 to TRBJ1-2; D possibly corresponds to TRBD1 (5 bases). V lost 1 base to trimming and J lost 3 bases, with 9 bases between them. Per the germline V gene, CDR1 is SNHLY and CDR2 is FYNNEI. This CDR3 is 14 amino acids long. CDR3 loop: CASSEGGADYGYTF. CDR3 bases: TGTGCCAGCAGTGAAGGAGGGGCTGACTATGGCTACACCTTC.

This clonotype has just a few counts. This chain connects TRBV7-9 to TRBJ2-1; D might be TRBD2 (6 bases). This CDR3 has 14 residues. Germline-derived CDR1 and CDR2 are SEHNR and FQNEAQ (reference sequence). Trimming took 6 bases from V and 6 from J, leaving 15 bases between them. CDR3 protein: CASRPSGSGNEQFF. The CDR3 DNA reads as TGTGCCAGCAGGCCCTCCGGGAGCGGCAATGAGCAGTTCTTC.

This clonotype has only one observation. This chain links TRBV27 with TRBJ2-7, with D maybe TRBD1 (5 bases). CDR3 length equals 13 residues. Germline CDR1 and CDR2: MNHEY and SMNVEV (reference sequence). Trimming stripped 3 bases from V and 6 bases from J, with 12 bases between. CDR3 DNA: TGTGCCAGCAGTTTCATGGGGCTAGGCGAGCAGTACTTC. Translation gives CASSFMGLGEQYF.

This chain links TRBV25-1 with TRBJ2-5, with no clear D. Between the trimmed V and J ends, which lost 2 bases and 4 bases, there was a span of 8 bases. CDR3 length: 13 residues. Germline V gene sequence: CDR1 MGHDK, CDR2 SYGVNS. The CDR3 region has the DNA TGTGCCAGCAGTGAACAGGCAGTAGAGACCCAGTACTTC. Protein sequence: CASSEQAVETQYF.

The chain employs TRBV6-1 and TRBJ1-2; 10 bases align to TRBD1. Trimming at V came to 6 bases and at J to 5 bases, leaving 12 bases not matched to a gene. From germline, CDR1 is MNHNS and CDR2 SASEGT. The CDR3 contains 16 residues. The CDR3 protein is CASSRTRTGGLYGYTF. DNA of the CDR3: TGTGCCAGCAGCCGGACGAGGACAGGGGGATTATATGGCTACACCTTC.

This clonotype has just a few counts. This chain uses TRBV12-3 or TRBV12-4 with TRBJ2-5; no clear D gene. CDR3 length: 13 amino acids. With 3 bases removed from V and 2 bases from J, the gap between germline ends came to 7 bases. The CDR3 DNA follows: TGTGCCAGCAGTTTCCTTGAACAAGAGACCCAGTACTTC. Translated: CASSFLEQETQYF.

The chain couples TRBV6-5 to TRBJ2-7, with D unresolved. This CDR3 comprises 13 residues. CDR1 is MNHEY and CDR2 is SVGAGI in the germline V gene. V gave up 5 bases and J gave up 3 bases, with 11 bases separating them. CDR3 amino acids: CASSRRENYEQYF. CDR3 sequence (DNA): TGTGCCAGCAGTCGAAGAGAAAACTACGAGCAGTACTTC.